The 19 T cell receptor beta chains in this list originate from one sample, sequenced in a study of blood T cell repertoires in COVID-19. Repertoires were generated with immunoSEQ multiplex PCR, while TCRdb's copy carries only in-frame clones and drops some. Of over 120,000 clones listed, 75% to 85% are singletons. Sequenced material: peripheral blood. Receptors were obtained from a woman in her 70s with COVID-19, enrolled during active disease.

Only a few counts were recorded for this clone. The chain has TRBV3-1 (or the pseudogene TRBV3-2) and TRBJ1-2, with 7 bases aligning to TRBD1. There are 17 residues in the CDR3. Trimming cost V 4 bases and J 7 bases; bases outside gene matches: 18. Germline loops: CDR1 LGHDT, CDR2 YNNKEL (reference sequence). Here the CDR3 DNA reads TGTGCCAGCAGCCTCCCCGGGACAGAAAGGGGAATTGGTGGCTACACCTTC. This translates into CASSLPGTERGIGGYTF.

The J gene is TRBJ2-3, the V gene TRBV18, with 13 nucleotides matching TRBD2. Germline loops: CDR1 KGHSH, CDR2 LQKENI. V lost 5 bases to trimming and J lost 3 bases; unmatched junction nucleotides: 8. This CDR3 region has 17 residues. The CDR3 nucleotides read TGTGCCAGCTCATCCCTACTAGCGGGGGGGCCGACAGATACGCAGTATTTT. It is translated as CASSSLLAGGPTDTQYF. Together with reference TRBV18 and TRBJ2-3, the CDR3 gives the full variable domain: NAGVMQNPRHLVRRRGQEARLRCSPMKGHSHVYWYRQLPEEGLKFMVYLQKENIIDESGMPKERFSAEFPKEGPSILRIQQVVRGDSAAYFCASSSLLAGGPTDTQYFGPGTRLTVL.

The CDR3 DNA sequence: TGTGCCAGCAGCGATTTGGTTCGGTTACGGAGGTCTGGGGCCAACGTCCTGACTTTC. Translation gives CASSDLVRLRRSGANVLTF. The genes are TRBV5-8 and TRBJ2-6, with D perhaps matching TRBD2 (5 bases). In germline, CDR1 is SGHTS, CDR2 YDEGEE. Trimming removed 4 bases from V and 1 base from J, with 21 bases in between. The length of the CDR3 is 19 residues.

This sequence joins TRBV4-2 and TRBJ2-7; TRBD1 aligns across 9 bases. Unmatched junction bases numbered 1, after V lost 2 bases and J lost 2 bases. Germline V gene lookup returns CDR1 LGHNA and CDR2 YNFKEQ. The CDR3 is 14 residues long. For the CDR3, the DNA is TGTGCCAGCAGCCAAAGGACAGGGGCCTACGAGCAGTACTTC. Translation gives CASSQRTGAYEQYF.

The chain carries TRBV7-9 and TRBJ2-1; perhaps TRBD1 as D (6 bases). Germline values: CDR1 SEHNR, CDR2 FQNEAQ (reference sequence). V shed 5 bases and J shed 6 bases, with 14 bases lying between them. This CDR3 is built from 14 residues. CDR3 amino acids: CASSQQGNPNEQFF. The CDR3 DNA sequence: TGTGCCAGCAGCCAGCAGGGGAACCCCAATGAGCAGTTCTTC.

The CDR3 nucleotides read TGTGCCAGCAGTAATACTCTGAACACTGAAGCTTTCTTT. Protein product: CASSNTLNTEAFF. The rearrangement links TRBV25-1 to TRBJ1-1; no clear D gene. CDR3 length: 13 amino acids. V lost 5 bases to trimming and J lost 0 bases, with 7 bases between them. Germline values: CDR1 MGHDK, CDR2 SYGVNS.

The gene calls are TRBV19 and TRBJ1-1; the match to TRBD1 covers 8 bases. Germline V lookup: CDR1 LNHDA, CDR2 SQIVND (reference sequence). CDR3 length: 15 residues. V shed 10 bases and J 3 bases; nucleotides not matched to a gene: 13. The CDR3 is CATQSAGGRYTEAFF. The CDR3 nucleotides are TGTGCCACCCAATCCGCAGGGGGCAGGTACACTGAAGCTTTCTTT.

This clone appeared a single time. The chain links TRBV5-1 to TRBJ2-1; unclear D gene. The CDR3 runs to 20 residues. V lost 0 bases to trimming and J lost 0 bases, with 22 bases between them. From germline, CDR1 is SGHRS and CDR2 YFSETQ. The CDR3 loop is CASSLGTSPHKQLSYNEQFF. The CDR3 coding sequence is TGCGCCAGCAGCTTGGGAACTTCACCCCACAAACAGCTCTCCTACAATGAGCAGTTCTTC.

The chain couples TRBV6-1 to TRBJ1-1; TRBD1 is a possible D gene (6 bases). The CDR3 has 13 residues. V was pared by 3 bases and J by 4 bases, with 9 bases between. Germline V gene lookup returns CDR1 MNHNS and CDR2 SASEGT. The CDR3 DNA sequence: TGTGCCAGCAGTGAGAACAGGGTCACTGAAGCTTTCTTT. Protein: CASSENRVTEAFF.

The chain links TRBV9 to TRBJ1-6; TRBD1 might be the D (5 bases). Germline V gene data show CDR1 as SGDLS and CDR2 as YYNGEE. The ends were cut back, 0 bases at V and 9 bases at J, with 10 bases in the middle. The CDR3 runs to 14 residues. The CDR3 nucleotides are TGTGCCAGCAGCGTAGAAGACAGCCGTTCACCCCTCCACTTT. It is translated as CASSVEDSRSPLHF.

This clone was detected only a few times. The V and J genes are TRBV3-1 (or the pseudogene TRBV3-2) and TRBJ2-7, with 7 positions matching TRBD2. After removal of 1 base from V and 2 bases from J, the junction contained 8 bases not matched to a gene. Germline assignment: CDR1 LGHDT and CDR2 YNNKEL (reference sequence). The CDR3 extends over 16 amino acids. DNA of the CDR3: TGTGCCAGCAGCCAAGGCGCGGGACTATCTGCCTACGAGCAGTACTTC. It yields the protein CASSQGAGLSAYEQYF.

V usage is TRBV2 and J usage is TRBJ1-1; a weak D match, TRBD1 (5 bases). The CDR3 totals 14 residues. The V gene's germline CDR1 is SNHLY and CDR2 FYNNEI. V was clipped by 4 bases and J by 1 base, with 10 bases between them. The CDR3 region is CASSGVQGNTEAFF. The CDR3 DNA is TGTGCCAGCAGTGGAGTCCAGGGGAACACTGAAGCTTTCTTT.

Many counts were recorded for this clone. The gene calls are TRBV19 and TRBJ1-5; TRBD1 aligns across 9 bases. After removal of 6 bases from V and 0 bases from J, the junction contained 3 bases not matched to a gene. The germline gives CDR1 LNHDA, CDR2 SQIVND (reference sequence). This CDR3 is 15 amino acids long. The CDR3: CASRTGGASNQPQHF. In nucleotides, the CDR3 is TGTGCCAGTAGGACAGGGGGGGCTAGCAATCAGCCCCAGCATTTT.

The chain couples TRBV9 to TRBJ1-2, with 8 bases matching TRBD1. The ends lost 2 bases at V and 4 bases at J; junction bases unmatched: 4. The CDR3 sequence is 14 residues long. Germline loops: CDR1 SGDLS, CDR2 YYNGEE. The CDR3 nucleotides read TGTGCCAGCAGCGTTTCAGGGGGCCTCTATGGCTACACCTTC. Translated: CASSVSGGLYGYTF. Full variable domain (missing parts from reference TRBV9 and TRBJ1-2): DSGVTQTPKHLITATGQRVTLRCSPRSGDLSVYWYQQSLDQGLQFLIQYYNGEERAKGNILERFSAQQFPDLHSELNLSSLELGDSALYFCASSVSGGLYGYTFGSGTRLTVV.

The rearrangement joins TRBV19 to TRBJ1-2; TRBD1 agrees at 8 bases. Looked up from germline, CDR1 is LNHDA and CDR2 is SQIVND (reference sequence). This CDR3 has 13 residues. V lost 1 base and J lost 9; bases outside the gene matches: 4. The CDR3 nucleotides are TGTGCCAGTAGTATAGGACAGGGGAATCGCTACACCTTC. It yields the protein CASSIGQGNRYTF. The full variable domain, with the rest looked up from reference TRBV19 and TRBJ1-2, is DGGITQSPKYLFRKEGQNVTLSCEQNLNHDAMYWYRQDPGQGLRLIYYSQIVNDFQKGDIAEGYSVSREKKESFPLTVTSAQKNPTAFYLCASSIGQGNRYTFGSGTRLTVV.

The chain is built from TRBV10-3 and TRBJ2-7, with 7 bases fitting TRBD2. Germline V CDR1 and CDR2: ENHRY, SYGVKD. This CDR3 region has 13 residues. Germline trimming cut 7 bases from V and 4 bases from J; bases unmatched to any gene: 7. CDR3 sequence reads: CAITPGLDYEQYF. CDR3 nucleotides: TGTGCCATCACCCCCGGACTAGATTACGAGCAGTACTTC.

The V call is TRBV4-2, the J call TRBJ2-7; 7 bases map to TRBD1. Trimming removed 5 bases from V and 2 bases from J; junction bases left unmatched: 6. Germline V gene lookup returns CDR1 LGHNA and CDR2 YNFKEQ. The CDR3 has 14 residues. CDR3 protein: CASSTQQGPYEQYF. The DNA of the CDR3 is TGTGCCAGCAGCACTCAACAGGGGCCCTACGAGCAGTACTTC.

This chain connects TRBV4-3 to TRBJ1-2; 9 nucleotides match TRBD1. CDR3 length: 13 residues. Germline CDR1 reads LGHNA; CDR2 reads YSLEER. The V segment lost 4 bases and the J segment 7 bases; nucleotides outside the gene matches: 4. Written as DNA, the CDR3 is TGCGCCAGCAGCCCGGGACAGGGACGTGGCTACACCTTC. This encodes CASSPGQGRGYTF.

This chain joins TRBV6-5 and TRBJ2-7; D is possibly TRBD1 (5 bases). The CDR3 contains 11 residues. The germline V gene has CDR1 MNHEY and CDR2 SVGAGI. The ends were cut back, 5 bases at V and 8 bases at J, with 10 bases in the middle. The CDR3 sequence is CASSSQGQQYF. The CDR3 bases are TGTGCCAGCAGTAGTCAGGGCCAGCAGTACTTC.